Each of the 10 T cell receptor beta chains below was sequenced from the same sample in a study of response to subunit inactivated influenza vaccine. TCRdb used MiXCR to reprocess the RT-PCR reads, holding one entry per CDR3 protein. The data show around 790,000 distinct CDR3 sequences, 21% seen once. This specimen consisted of PBMCs from blood, obtained more than 4 days after vaccination. The source is a man aged 45-65 years who received an inactivated influenza vaccine.

This clonotype was observed a handful of times. The chain links TRBV12-3 or TRBV12-4 to TRBJ2-1; TRBD1 matches at 7 bases. V lost 6 bases and J lost 9; bases outside the gene matches: 8. This CDR3 has 13 amino acids. CDR3 in DNA: TGTGCCAGCAGCTCCAGGGGGTTGACTGAGCAGTTCTTC. It codes for CASSSRGLTEQFF.

This clonotype was found a few times. The chain is built from TRBV7-2 and TRBJ2-7; a possible D gene is TRBD2 (5 bases). V lost 1 base, J lost 2 bases, and 12 bases lay in between. The V gene's germline CDR1 is SGHTA and CDR2 FQGNSA. This CDR3 comprises 15 residues. The CDR3, as DNA: TGTGCCAGCAGCTTAGTTCGGACTCGCCCCTACGAGCAGTACTTC. This sequence encodes CASSLVRTRPYEQYF.

This clonotype was found many times. One junction end disagrees with the germline gene, perhaps due to a read error. The rearrangement joins TRBV7-7 to TRBJ2-3; D uncertain. The CDR3 sequence is 14 residues long. The germline V gene encodes CDR1 SSHAT and CDR2 FNYEAQ (reference sequence). For the CDR3, the DNA is TGTGCTAGCAGCTTAGATTCTGGCACAGATACGCAGTATTTT. Its protein is CASSLDSGTDTQYF.

The table lists this clonotype with a few counts. The chain has TRBV7-9 and TRBJ2-7, with 7 bases lining up with TRBD2. The V and J ends lost 1 base and 2 bases, in that order; junction bases with no gene match: 8. Per the germline V gene, CDR1 is SEHNR and CDR2 is FQNEAQ (reference sequence). The CDR3 covers 16 residues. The CDR3 sequence: CASSLVGREGTYEQYF. The CDR3 DNA sequence: TGTGCCAGCAGCTTAGTGGGCAGGGAGGGGACCTACGAGCAGTACTTC.

This clonotype showed up just a few times. The chain combines TRBV12-3 or TRBV12-4 with TRBJ2-1, with D hard to call. V was shortened by 7 bases and J by 7 bases, with 11 bases between the two germline ends. This CDR3 is 12 amino acids long. The CDR3 reads CASTFMGNEQFF. CDR3 in DNA: TGTGCCAGCACCTTTATGGGTAATGAGCAGTTCTTC.

In its sample, this clonotype was seen a few times. The V gene is TRBV6-1, the J gene TRBJ2-1, with 7 bases fitting TRBD1. The CDR3 spans 13 residues. Germline V lookup: CDR1 MNHNS, CDR2 SASEGT. The trim removed 7 bases at V and 6 bases at J, leaving 6 bases unmatched. The CDR3 nucleotides read TGTGCCAGCAACAGACAGGGCGGCAATGAGCAGTTCTTC. It is translated as CASNRQGGNEQFF.

The chain has TRBV12-3 or TRBV12-4 and TRBJ2-3; D unclear. The CDR3 is made up of 14 amino acids. V was pared by 3 bases and J by 0 bases, with 7 bases between. The CDR3 loop is CASSFVGSTDTQYF. The CDR3 DNA sequence: TGTGCCAGCAGTTTTGTGGGGAGCACAGATACGCAGTATTTT.

V and J are TRBV10-3 and TRBJ2-1; 9 nucleotides line up with TRBD1. The ends lost 3 bases at V and 3 bases at J; junction bases unmatched: 6. The CDR3 has 16 residues. In germline, CDR1 is ENHRY, CDR2 SYGVKD. In DNA form, the CDR3 reads TGTGCCATCAGTGACCCGGGACAGGGTCACTACAATGAGCAGTTCTTC. Its translation: CAISDPGQGHYNEQFF.

The chain joins TRBV14 to TRBJ2-1, with a tentative D call TRBD2 (6 bases). The CDR3 is 16 amino acids. The germline V gene has CDR1 SGHDN and CDR2 FVKESK. V lost 4 bases to trimming and J lost 2 bases, with 15 bases between them. The CDR3 is CASSPLTSYAYNEQFF. The CDR3 nucleotides read TGTGCCAGCAGCCCTCTCACTAGCTACGCCTACAATGAGCAGTTCTTC. The full variable domain, completed using reference TRBV14 and TRBJ2-1, is EAGVTQFPSHSVIEKGQTVTLRCDPISGHDNLYWYRRVMGKEIKFLLHFVKESKQDESGMPNNRFLAERTGGTYSTLKVQPAELEDSGVYFCASSPLTSYAYNEQFFGPGTRLTVL.

The chain has TRBV9 and TRBJ2-1; weak D call: TRBD2 (6 bases). In germline, CDR1 is SGDLS, CDR2 YYNGEE. V was shortened by 4 bases and J by 3 bases, with 11 bases between the two germline ends. The CDR3 totals 14 residues. CDR3 bases: TGTGCCAGCAGCTCACGTAGCGGCTACAATGAGCAGTTCTTC. This sequence encodes CASSSRSGYNEQFF. Filled out from reference TRBV9 and TRBJ2-1, the complete variable domain reads DSGVTQTPKHLITATGQRVTLRCSPRSGDLSVYWYQQSLDQGLQFLIQYYNGEERAKGNILERFSAQQFPDLHSELNLSSLELGDSALYFCASSSRSGYNEQFFGPGTRLTVL.